Listed here are 5 T cell receptor beta chains from one sample, sequenced in a study of CXCR3-negative and CXCR3-positive naive CD8 T cells. cDNA libraries for TRB were generated by 5' RACE incorporating UMI labels. TCRdb reprocessed the 5' RACE reads and reports one entry per CDR3 protein, with no DNA. This table lists 45,000 to 65,000 distinct CDR3 sequences. The sequencing input was naive CXCR3- CD8+ T cells from blood. Subset reported: CD45RO-CCR7+CD27+CD95- naive CD8+ T cells lacking CXCR3 (TNR3-). These receptors all stem from a human donor in good health. Some clones in this sample may be carry-over from other donors' samples.

V and J are TRBV7-2 and TRBJ2-1; the TCRdb call, TRBD1, lacks DNA for checking. Germline values: CDR1 SGHTA, CDR2 FQGNSA. The length of the CDR3 is 15 residues. The CDR3 sequence: CAIPSKGVSNNEQFF.

The J gene is TRBJ2-2, the V gene TRBV23-1; TCRdb lists TRBD1, though no DNA is available to test this call. TRBV23-1 is assigned to the ORF class and has an uncertain function. CDR3 length: 16 amino acids. CDR3 in amino acids: CAGLAEEGKNTGELFF.

V gene TRBV12-3 or TRBV12-4 combines with J gene TRBJ2-1; TCRdb selects TRBD1, and the lack of DNA leaves this call unchecked. This CDR3 is 12 amino acids long. CDR3 sequence: CASSPLANEQFF.

This chain connects TRBV12-3 or TRBV12-4 to TRBJ1-2. The CDR3 covers 12 residues. CDR3 protein: CASKGGLYGYTF.

The chain couples TRBV4-1 to TRBJ2-1; the D gene TCRdb calls, TRBD1, cannot be checked with no DNA. Germline assignment: CDR1 MGHRA and CDR2 YSYEKL. The CDR3 loop spans 16 amino acids. The CDR3 loop reads CASSPLTISSYNEQFF.